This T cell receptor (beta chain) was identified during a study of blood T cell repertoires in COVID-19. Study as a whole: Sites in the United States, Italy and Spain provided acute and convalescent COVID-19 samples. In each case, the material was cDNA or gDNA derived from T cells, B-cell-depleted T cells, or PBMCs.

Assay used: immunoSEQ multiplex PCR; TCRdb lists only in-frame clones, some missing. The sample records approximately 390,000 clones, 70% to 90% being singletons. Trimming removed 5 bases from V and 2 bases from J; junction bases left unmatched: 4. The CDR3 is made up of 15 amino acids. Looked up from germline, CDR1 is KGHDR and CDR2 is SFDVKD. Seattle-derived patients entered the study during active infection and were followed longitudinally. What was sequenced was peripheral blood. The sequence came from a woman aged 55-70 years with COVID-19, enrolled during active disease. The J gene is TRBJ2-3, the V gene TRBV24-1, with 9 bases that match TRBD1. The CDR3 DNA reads TGTGCCACCAGTGCACGGGACAGGGCCACAGATACGCAGTATTTT. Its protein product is CATSARDRATDTQYF.